One sample yielded the 25 T cell receptor beta chains listed below, sequenced in a study of CD8 T cells in ankylosing spondylitis. TCRdb analysed the 5' RACE reads with MiXCR anew, one entry per CDR3 protein. The profile shows some 270,000 distinct CDR3 sequences, 32% of them singletons. Specimen: blood, either unsorted or a sorted T cell fraction (not recorded which). Receptors were obtained from a male donor with ankylosing spondylitis or in good health (not recorded which).

The chain is built from TRBV12-3 or TRBV12-4 and TRBJ1-1, with D hard to call. Between the trimmed V and J ends, which lost 5 bases and 1 base, there was a span of 5 bases. This CDR3 is 12 amino acids long. Here the CDR3 DNA reads TGTGCCAGCAGTCCCCCGAACACTGAAGCTTTCTTT. It is translated as CASSPPNTEAFF.

This rearrangement joins TRBV6-5 to TRBJ1-2; perhaps TRBD1 as D (5 bases). Germline CDR1 MNHEY, CDR2 SVGAGI. V lost 3 bases and J 7 bases, leaving 18 bases between the germline ends. The CDR3 runs 15 residues. The CDR3 protein is CASSYHQAGKVGYTF. As DNA, the CDR3 is TGTGCCAGCAGTTATCATCAAGCAGGGAAAGTTGGCTACACCTTC.

V gene TRBV15 combines with J gene TRBJ2-7; D call uncertain. The germline V gene encodes CDR1 LNHNV and CDR2 YYDKDF (reference sequence). Trimming stripped 9 bases from V and 1 base from J, with 13 bases between. CDR3 length: 13 residues. The CDR3 coding sequence is TGTGCCACTTCACCGGGCAGATCCTACGAGCAGTACTTC. Translation: CATSPGRSYEQYF.

This chain uses TRBV6-1 with TRBJ2-2; 7 nucleotides align to TRBD2. V lost 1 base and J lost 4; bases outside the gene matches: 0. This CDR3 is 14 amino acids long. Germline CDR1 is MNHNS and CDR2 is SASEGT. CDR3 DNA: TGTGCCAGCAGTGAAGGGACTAGCACCGGGGAGCTGTTTTTT. Translated, it gives CASSEGTSTGELFF.

J is TRBJ2-7 and V is TRBV2, with D possibly TRBD2 on 5 matching bases. CDR1 is SNHLY and CDR2 is FYNNEI in the germline V gene. This CDR3 is built from 13 residues. Trimming removed 6 bases at V and 7 bases at J, with 16 bases between. The CDR3 reads CASSGPLGGEQYF. CDR3 coding DNA: TGTGCCAGCAGCGGCCCACTAGGAGGAGAGCAGTACTTC.

This rearrangement joins TRBV20-1 to TRBJ2-1, with a tentative D call TRBD2 (7 bases). Between the trimmed V and J ends, which lost 6 bases and 4 bases, there was a span of 13 bases. Germline V gives CDR1 DFQATT, CDR2 SNEGSKA (reference sequence). The CDR3 covers 13 residues. This CDR3 reads CSAGGDIYNEQFF. The CDR3 DNA reads as TGCAGTGCGGGGGGGGACATATACAATGAGCAGTTCTTC.

This chain links TRBV27 with TRBJ1-1; a weak D match, TRBD1 (5 bases). Trimming took 5 bases from V and 3 from J, leaving 16 bases between them. Germline V CDR1 and CDR2: MNHEY, SMNVEV (reference sequence). CDR3 length: 15 residues. CDR3 residues: CASSPYGPGDTEAFF. The DNA of the CDR3 is TGTGCCAGCAGTCCCTACGGACCGGGGGACACTGAAGCTTTCTTT.

The sample holds a few counts of this clonotype. The chain has TRBV13 and TRBJ2-5; 8 positions agree with TRBD1. J gave up 5 bases and V 3 bases, and 5 bases lay outside the gene matches. The germline CDR1 and CDR2 sequences are PRHDT and FYEKMQ (reference sequence). The CDR3 loop spans 14 amino acids. Here the CDR3 DNA reads TGTGCCAGCAGCTTTGCAGGGGGCGTGGAGACCCAGTACTTC. It encodes CASSFAGGVETQYF.

As DNA, the CDR3 is TGTGCCAGCAGTTGGTACGAGGTGGTGAACACTGAAGCTTTCTTT. Translation: CASSWYEVVNTEAFF. The gene calls are TRBV12-3 or TRBV12-4 and TRBJ1-1; D remains ambiguous. CDR3 length: 15 amino acids. V lost 4 bases to trimming and J lost 0 bases, with 12 bases between them.

On this clonotype: Given a much more abundant clone one base away, this may be a read error. The V gene is TRBV29-1, the J gene TRBJ1-1; D is perhaps TRBD1 (6 bases). Germline CDR1 SQVTM, CDR2 ANQGSEA. This CDR3 is built from 13 residues. Trimming pared 2 bases from V and 10 bases from J, leaving 17 bases between. In DNA form, the CDR3 reads TGCAGCGTTGAAAGGGGCGTGGGCAGGGGAGCTTTCTTT. As protein: CSVERGVGRGAFF.

The rearrangement links TRBV20-1 to TRBJ2-1; 12 positions match TRBD2. The length of the CDR3 is 15 residues. The germline V gene has CDR1 DFQATT and CDR2 SNEGSKA (reference sequence). V shed 5 bases and J 2 bases; nucleotides not matched to a gene: 4. Here the CDR3 reads CSAGLAGTPYNEQFF. In DNA, the CDR3 is TGCAGTGCTGGACTAGCGGGGACACCCTACAATGAGCAGTTCTTC.

The chain carries TRBV6-1 and TRBJ2-5; D not certain. The CDR3 contains 16 residues. V shed 4 bases and J shed 5 bases, with 20 bases lying between them. Per germline, CDR1 MNHNS and CDR2 SASEGT. Here the CDR3 DNA reads TGTGCCAGCAGTGTAACCCCCGGGCCCGGTTTGGAGACCCAGTACTTC. Encoded protein: CASSVTPGPGLETQYF.

CDR3 amino acids: CASGPVQTEAFF. CDR3 nucleotides: TGTGCCAGCGGGCCGGTACAGACTGAAGCTTTCTTT. This rearrangement joins TRBV6-5 to TRBJ1-1; D not certain. The CDR3 length is 12 residues. Between the trimmed V and J ends, which lost 8 bases and 5 bases, there was a span of 12 bases. CDR1 and CDR2 from the germline V gene are MNHEY and SVGAGI.

This clonotype was counted a few times. The chain joins TRBV29-1 to TRBJ2-3; 10 nucleotides match TRBD1. The CDR3 has 19 amino acids. The J segment lost 1 base and the V segment lost 4 bases, leaving 17 bases of the junction unmatched. From germline, CDR1 is SQVTM and CDR2 ANQGSEA. CDR3 protein: CSVVQGPGQGISGTDTQYF. For the CDR3, the DNA is TGCAGCGTTGTGCAAGGACCGGGACAGGGGATCTCAGGCACAGATACGCAGTATTTT.

This chain links TRBV12-3 or TRBV12-4 with TRBJ2-1; 8 nucleotides align to TRBD1. J lost 9 bases, V lost 2 bases, and 6 bases had no gene match. The CDR3 has 14 amino acids. The CDR3 nucleotides are TGTGCCAGCAGTTTAACAGGGGGTTTCGGTGAGCAGTTCTTC. Protein sequence: CASSLTGGFGEQFF.

This clonotype was observed a few times. This chain connects TRBV10-3 to TRBJ1-1; D gene ambiguous. Trimming stripped 2 bases from V and 5 bases from J, with 15 bases between. Germline V CDR1 and CDR2: ENHRY, SYGVKD. The CDR3 is 15 residues long. For the CDR3, the DNA is TGTGCCATCAGTGAGGGTATGGGGTTAAGGACTGAAGCTTTCTTT. Amino acid sequence: CAISEGMGLRTEAFF.

Only a few counts were recorded for this clonotype. The chain combines TRBV29-1 with TRBJ2-7; the match to TRBD1 covers 9 bases. Germline assignment: CDR1 SQVTM and CDR2 ANQGSEA. The trim removed 6 bases at V and 3 bases at J, leaving 12 bases unmatched. The CDR3 is 15 amino acids. CDR3 amino acids: CSVLRPDRGNYEQYF. For the CDR3, the DNA is TGCAGCGTCCTAAGGCCAGACAGGGGGAACTACGAGCAGTACTTC.

This clonotype was detected a few times. The chain has TRBV29-1 and TRBJ2-7, with D possibly being TRBD1 or TRBD2 (5 bases each). This CDR3 contains 11 residues. Germline loops: CDR1 SQVTM, CDR2 ANQGSEA. The V and J ends lost 8 bases and 3 bases respectively, with 11 bases between them. The DNA of the CDR3 is TGCAGCACCGGGGACCTCTACGAGCAGTACTTC. This gives the protein CSTGDLYEQYF.

At least ten counts were recorded for this clonotype. The V and J genes are TRBV20-1 and TRBJ1-6; TRBD1 agrees at 9 bases. CDR3 size: 12 residues. Germline V lookup: CDR1 DFQATT, CDR2 SNEGSKA (reference sequence). Germline trimming cut 6 bases from V and 10 bases from J; bases unmatched to any gene: 4. The CDR3 DNA is TGCAGTGCCCGGGACAGGGTGTCACCCCTCCACTTT. Translated, it gives CSARDRVSPLHF.

The genes are TRBV29-1 and TRBJ2-5, with D perhaps matching TRBD1 or TRBD2 (5 bases each). The CDR3 runs 15 residues. Germline loops: CDR1 SQVTM, CDR2 ANQGSEA. The germline V and J ends were trimmed by 0 bases and 5 bases, with 16 bases remaining between them. DNA of the CDR3: TGCAGCGTTGAAGATCGACGAGAGGGGCGGGAGACCCAGTACTTC. Its translation: CSVEDRREGRETQYF.

This clonotype has just a few counts. The chain links TRBV10-3 to TRBJ2-5, with no clear D. Germline CDR1 and CDR2: ENHRY and SYGVKD. The CDR3 is 13 residues long. The V end was cut by 5 bases, the J end by 1 base, with 8 bases between. CDR3 amino acids: CAISFSVQETQYF. The CDR3 nucleotides read TGTGCCATCAGTTTTTCGGTCCAAGAGACCCAGTACTTC.

The chain joins TRBV6-1 to TRBJ2-3; 12 nucleotides line up with TRBD2. The V and J ends lost 5 bases and 0 bases, in that order; junction bases with no gene match: 6. Per the germline V gene, CDR1 is MNHNS and CDR2 is SASEGT. This CDR3 is built from 17 residues. In nucleotides, the CDR3 is TGTGCCAGCAGTCAGGGACTAGCGGGCGTAAGCACAGATACGCAGTATTTT. This sequence encodes CASSQGLAGVSTDTQYF.

V usage is TRBV6-6 and J usage is TRBJ1-5, with D unclear. Germline V CDR1 and CDR2: MNHNY, SVGAGI (reference sequence). V dropped 4 bases and J dropped 7 bases, with 11 bases sitting between them. The CDR3 sequence is 13 residues long. This CDR3 reads CASSSSLGQPQHF. CDR3 nucleotide sequence: TGTGCCAGCAGTTCATCCTTGGGCCAGCCCCAGCATTTT.

The rearrangement joins TRBV5-1 to TRBJ2-5; a possible D gene is TRBD1 (6 bases). CDR1 is SGHRS, CDR2 YFSETQ, per germline. V was pared by 4 bases and J by 3 bases, with 16 bases between. This CDR3 comprises 15 residues. The CDR3 DNA sequence: TGCGCCAGCAGCCTGGGGAACAGGGCGGAAGAGACCCAGTACTTC. Protein sequence: CASSLGNRAEETQYF.

The gene calls are TRBV24-1 and TRBJ2-1; D is undetermined. Trimming shortened V by 4 bases and J by 9 bases, and 12 bases separated the two germline ends. The CDR3 loop spans 13 amino acids. Germline values: CDR1 KGHDR, CDR2 SFDVKD. The CDR3 DNA reads as TGTGCCACCAGTGACGGCCAGGTCGTTGAGCAGTTCTTC. This codes for CATSDGQVVEQFF.